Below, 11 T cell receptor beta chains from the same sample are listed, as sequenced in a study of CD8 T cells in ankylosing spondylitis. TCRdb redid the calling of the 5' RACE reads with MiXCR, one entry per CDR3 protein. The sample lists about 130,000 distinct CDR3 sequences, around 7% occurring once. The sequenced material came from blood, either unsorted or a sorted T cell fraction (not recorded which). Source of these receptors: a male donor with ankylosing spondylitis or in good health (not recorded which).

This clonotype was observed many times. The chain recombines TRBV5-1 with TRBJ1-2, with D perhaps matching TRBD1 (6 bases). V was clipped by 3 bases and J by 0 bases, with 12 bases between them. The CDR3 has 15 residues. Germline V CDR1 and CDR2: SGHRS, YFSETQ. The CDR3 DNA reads TGCGCCAGCAGCTCCTCACAGGGAGCTAACTATGGCTACACCTTC. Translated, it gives CASSSSQGANYGYTF.

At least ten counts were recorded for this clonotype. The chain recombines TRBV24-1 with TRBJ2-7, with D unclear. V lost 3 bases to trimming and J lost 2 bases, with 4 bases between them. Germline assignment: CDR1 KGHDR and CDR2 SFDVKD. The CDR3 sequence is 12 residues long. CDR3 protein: CATSDAAYEQYF. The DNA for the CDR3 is TGTGCCACCAGTGATGCGGCCTACGAGCAGTACTTC.

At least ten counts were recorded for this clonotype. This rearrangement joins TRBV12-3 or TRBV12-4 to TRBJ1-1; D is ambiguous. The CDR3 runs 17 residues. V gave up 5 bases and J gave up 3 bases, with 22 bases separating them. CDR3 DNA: TGTGCCAGCAGTCCACCTGCCCACACCACGAGGGACACTGAAGCTTTCTTT. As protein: CASSPPAHTTRDTEAFF.

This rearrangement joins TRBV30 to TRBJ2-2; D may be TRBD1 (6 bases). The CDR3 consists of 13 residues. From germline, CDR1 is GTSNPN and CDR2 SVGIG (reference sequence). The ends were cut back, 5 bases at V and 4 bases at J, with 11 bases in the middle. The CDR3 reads CAWGGQSTGELFF. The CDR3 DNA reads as TGTGCCTGGGGTGGACAGTCCACCGGGGAGCTGTTTTTT.

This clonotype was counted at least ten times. The CDR3 DNA reads TGTGCCAGCAGCTTACTAGCGGCTAGCACAGATACGCAGTATTTT. It specifies CASSLLAASTDTQYF. The V gene is TRBV12-3 or TRBV12-4, the J gene TRBJ2-3, with TRBD2 matching over 8 bases. The V segment lost 6 bases and the J segment 0 bases; nucleotides outside the gene matches: 5. The CDR3 is 15 amino acids.

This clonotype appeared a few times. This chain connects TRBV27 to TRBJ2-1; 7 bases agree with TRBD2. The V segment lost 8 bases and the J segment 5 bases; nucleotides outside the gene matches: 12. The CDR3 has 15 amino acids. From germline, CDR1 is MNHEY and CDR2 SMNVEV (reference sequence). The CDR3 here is CASLPWSGTNNEQFF. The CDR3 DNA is TGTGCCAGCCTCCCCTGGAGCGGGACGAACAATGAGCAGTTCTTC.

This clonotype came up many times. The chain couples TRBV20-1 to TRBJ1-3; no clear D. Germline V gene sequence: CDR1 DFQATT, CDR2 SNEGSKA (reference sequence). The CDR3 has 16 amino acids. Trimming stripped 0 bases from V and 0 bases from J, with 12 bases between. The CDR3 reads CSARDAVWGSGNTIYF. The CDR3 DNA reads TGCAGTGCTAGAGACGCGGTCTGGGGCTCTGGAAACACCATATATTTT.

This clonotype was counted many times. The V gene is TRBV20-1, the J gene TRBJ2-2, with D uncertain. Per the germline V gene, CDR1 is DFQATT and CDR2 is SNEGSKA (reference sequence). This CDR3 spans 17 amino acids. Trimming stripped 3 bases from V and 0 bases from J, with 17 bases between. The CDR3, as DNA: TGCAGTGCTAGGGGCTCGTTTGGGTACGCGAACACCGGGGAGCTGTTTTTT. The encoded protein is CSARGSFGYANTGELFF.

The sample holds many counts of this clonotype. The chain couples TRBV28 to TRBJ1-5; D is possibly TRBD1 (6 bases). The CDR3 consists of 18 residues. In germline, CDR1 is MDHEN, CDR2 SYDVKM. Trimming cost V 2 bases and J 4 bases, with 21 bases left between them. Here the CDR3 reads CASSLPISKGHENQPQHF. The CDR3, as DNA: TGTGCCAGCAGTTTACCAATATCCAAGGGACATGAGAATCAGCCCCAGCATTTT.

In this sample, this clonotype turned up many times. CDR3 nucleotides: TGTGCCAGCAGTTTGAGAGGGGGCGCGTATGGCTACACCTTC. It is translated as CASSLRGGAYGYTF. The chain links TRBV12-3 or TRBV12-4 to TRBJ1-2; 7 nucleotides line up with TRBD1. CDR3 length: 14 residues. Trimming at V came to 3 bases and at J to 5 bases, leaving 6 bases not matched to a gene.

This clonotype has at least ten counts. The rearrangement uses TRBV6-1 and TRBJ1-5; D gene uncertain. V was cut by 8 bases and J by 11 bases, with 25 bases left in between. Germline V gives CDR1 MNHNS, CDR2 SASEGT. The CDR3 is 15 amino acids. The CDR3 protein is CASLGPRGASGAQHF. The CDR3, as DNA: TGTGCCAGCTTGGGCCCCCGGGGTGCCTCGGGTGCCCAGCATTTT.